The 17 T cell receptor beta chains reported below all come from one sample, sequenced in a study of T cell responses to AZD1222 COVID-19 vaccine. The repertoire was sequenced with immunoSEQ multiplex PCR; TCRdb's copy has only in-frame clones and lacks some. There are roughly 150,000 clones in the sample; around 90% occur only once, and around 6.3% lies in the top ten. The source was peripheral blood, collected 28 days after the second AZD1222 dose. These receptors all stem from an adult who received the AZD1222 COVID-19 vaccine.

V is TRBV19 and J is TRBJ1-6; TRBD1 aligns across 8 bases. The CDR3 has 16 residues. V was pared by 6 bases and J by 5 bases, with 9 bases of the junction left unmatched. The germline gives CDR1 LNHDA, CDR2 SQIVND (reference sequence). The CDR3 reads CASSLEPDRDNSPLHF. CDR3 nucleotides: TGTGCCAGTAGCTTAGAACCGGACAGGGATAATTCACCCCTCCACTTT.

The gene calls are TRBV18 and TRBJ1-1, with D unresolved. Trimming removed 1 base from V and 1 base from J, with 10 bases in between. Germline V lookup: CDR1 KGHSH, CDR2 LQKENI. The length of the CDR3 is 15 residues. The CDR3 loop is CASSPRGVANTEAFF. DNA for the CDR3: TGTGCCAGCTCACCACGCGGGGTGGCGAACACTGAAGCTTTCTTT.

The rearrangement joins TRBV24-1 to TRBJ1-4; D gene unclear. The V gene's germline CDR1 is KGHDR and CDR2 SFDVKD. CDR3 length equals 15 residues. V was shortened by 0 bases and J by 0 bases, with 4 bases between the two germline ends. The CDR3 region has the DNA TGTGCCACCAGTGATTTGGGGACAACTAATGAAAAACTGTTTTTT. Protein sequence: CATSDLGTTNEKLFF.

The chain is built from TRBV7-9 and TRBJ1-3, with 9 nucleotides matching TRBD1. Germline trimming cut 5 bases from V and 4 bases from J; bases unmatched to any gene: 6. The CDR3 extends over 15 amino acids. CDR1 and CDR2 (germline): SEHNR, FQNEAQ (reference sequence). This CDR3 is CASSTGGARGNTIYF. CDR3 nucleotides: TGTGCCAGCAGCACAGGGGGCGCGAGGGGAAACACCATATATTTT.

This sequence joins TRBV30 and TRBJ2-1; 7 positions agree with TRBD1. V lost 3 bases, J lost 6 bases, and 11 bases stayed unmatched. Germline V lookup: CDR1 GTSNPN, CDR2 SVGIG (reference sequence). The CDR3 contains 15 residues. CDR3 residues: CAWRNLGQAANEQFF. CDR3 DNA: TGTGCCTGGAGAAACCTCGGACAGGCAGCCAATGAGCAGTTCTTC. Full variable domain (rest looked up from reference TRBV30 and TRBJ2-1): SQTIHQWPATLVQPVGSPLSLECTVEGTSNPNLYWYRQAAGRGLQLLFYSVGIGQISSEVPQNLSASRPQDRQFILSSKKLLLSDSGFYLCAWRNLGQAANEQFFGPGTRLTVL.

This chain links TRBV2 with TRBJ1-4, with D possibly TRBD1 on 6 matching bases. The CDR3 has 15 amino acids. Germline-derived CDR1 and CDR2 are SNHLY and FYNNEI. Trimming left V 1 base short and J 5 bases short, with 11 bases between. The CDR3 region has the DNA TGTGCCAGCAGTGAAGGTGGGACACTGAATGAAAAACTGTTTTTT. It specifies CASSEGGTLNEKLFF. The entire variable domain, with the rest obtained from reference TRBV2 and TRBJ1-4, is as follows: EPEVTQTPSHQVTQMGQEVILRCVPISNHLYFYWYRQILGQKVEFLVSFYNNEISEKSEIFDDQFSVERPDGSNFTLKIRSTKLEDSAMYFCASSEGGTLNEKLFFGSGTQLSVL.

This rearrangement joins TRBV5-6 to TRBJ2-7; 8 bases align to TRBD2. CDR3 length: 16 residues. The ends lost 1 base at V and 6 bases at J; junction bases unmatched: 12. CDR1 and CDR2 from the germline V gene are SGHDT and YYEEEE. DNA of the CDR3: TGTGCCAGCAGCTTGTTAGGTCGGGGGGGCTCCGGCGAGCAGTACTTC. This sequence encodes CASSLLGRGGSGEQYF. Filled out from reference TRBV5-6 and TRBJ2-7, the complete variable domain reads DAGVTQSPTHLIKTRGQQVTLRCSPKSGHDTVSWYQQALGQGPQFIFQYYEEEERQRGNFPDRFSGHQFPNYSSELNVNALLLGDSALYLCASSLLGRGGSGEQYFGPGTRLTVT.

V gene TRBV13 combines with J gene TRBJ1-3, with D unclear. The CDR3 loop spans 14 amino acids. V was clipped by 2 bases and J by 2 bases, with 7 bases between them. Looked up from germline, CDR1 is PRHDT and CDR2 is FYEKMQ (reference sequence). This CDR3 is CASSLMGTGNTIYF. As DNA, the CDR3 is TGTGCCAGCAGCTTAATGGGGACTGGAAACACCATATATTTT. Based on the CDR3 plus reference TRBV13 and TRBJ1-3, the full variable domain is AAGVIQSPRHLIKEKRETATLKCYPIPRHDTVYWYQQGPGQDPQFLISFYEKMQSDKGSIPDRFSAQQFSDYHSELNMSSLELGDSALYFCASSLMGTGNTIYFGEGSWLTVV.

The rearrangement links TRBV3-1 (or the pseudogene TRBV3-2) to TRBJ1-5; D perhaps matches TRBD1 (5 bases). The V end lost 1 base, the J end lost 4 bases, and 11 bases lay between the germline ends. CDR3 size: 15 residues. Germline V gene data show CDR1 as LGHDT and CDR2 as YNNKEL (reference sequence). CDR3 coding DNA: TGTGCCAGCAGCCAAGGTAACGGGGGAAATCAGCCCCAGCATTTT. Translating it yields CASSQGNGGNQPQHF.

The chain uses TRBV28 and TRBJ2-7, with 7 positions matching TRBD2. CDR3 length equals 13 residues. Germline V gene data show CDR1 as MDHEN and CDR2 as SYDVKM. The ends lost 3 bases at V and 11 bases at J; junction bases unmatched: 10. The CDR3 protein is CASSFRGWGGEYF. The CDR3 DNA reads TGTGCCAGCAGTTTTAGAGGCTGGGGGGGGGAGTACTTC.

V usage is TRBV10-2 and J usage is TRBJ1-1; D unresolved. Trimming took 6 bases from V and 7 from J, leaving 9 bases between them. Germline V CDR1 and CDR2: WSHSY, SAAADI. The CDR3 extends over 11 amino acids. The CDR3 loop reads CASSDLYEAFF. Here the CDR3 DNA reads TGCGCCAGCAGCGACTTGTATGAAGCTTTCTTT.

This clone was picked up one time. The chain is built from TRBV9 and TRBJ1-5, with 7 bases that match TRBD1. CDR3 size: 13 residues. Germline V gene lookup returns CDR1 SGDLS and CDR2 YYNGEE. With 4 bases clipped from V and 5 bases from J, the junction kept 3 bases outside the gene matches. The CDR3 coding sequence is TGTGCCAGCAGCAAAGACAGGGATCAGCCCCAGCATTTT. Translated, it gives CASSKDRDQPQHF.

The rearrangement links TRBV7-2 to TRBJ1-5; a possible D gene is TRBD1 (6 bases). This CDR3 region has 15 residues. Trimming removed 4 bases from V and 7 bases from J, with 17 bases in between. Germline V gene lookup returns CDR1 SGHTA and CDR2 FQGNSA. In DNA form, the CDR3 reads TGTGCCAGCAGCTCCCTGGGAGGGAGGGGGCAGCCCCAGCATTTT. Its translation is CASSSLGGRGQPQHF.

The J gene is TRBJ1-4, the V gene TRBV29-1; 10 bases match TRBD1. This CDR3 spans 13 amino acids. Germline V CDR1 and CDR2: SQVTM, ANQGSEA. J lost 6 bases, V lost 7 bases, and 5 bases had no gene match. CDR3 bases: TGCAGCGCCGAAGGGACAGGGGATGAAAAACTGTTTTTT. Its protein product is CSAEGTGDEKLFF.

V usage is TRBV3-1 (or the pseudogene TRBV3-2) and J usage is TRBJ2-3; D gene ambiguous. V gave up 2 bases and J gave up 4 bases, with 10 bases separating them. The CDR3 consists of 14 residues. Looked up from germline, CDR1 is LGHDT and CDR2 is YNNKEL (reference sequence). The CDR3: CASSQPASPDTQYF. CDR3 sequence (DNA): TGTGCCAGCAGCCAACCGGCCAGCCCAGATACGCAGTATTTT.

This CDR3 is CASKGRTNEKLFF. In nucleotides, the CDR3 is TGTGCCAGCAAGGGACGGACTAATGAAAAACTGTTTTTT. The J gene is TRBJ1-4, the V gene TRBV6-5; D perhaps matches TRBD1 (5 bases). The length of the CDR3 is 13 residues. The germline V gene encodes CDR1 MNHEY and CDR2 SVGAGI. V was clipped by 7 bases and J by 2 bases, with 8 bases between them.

This chain uses TRBV7-2 with TRBJ2-7, with 8 bases that match TRBD1. This CDR3 is built from 15 residues. The germline gives CDR1 SGHTA, CDR2 FQGNSA. V lost 2 bases, J lost 0 bases, and 3 bases stayed unmatched. The CDR3 nucleotides are TGTGCCAGCAGCTTATCCACAGGGGGCTCCTACGAGCAGTACTTC. It yields the protein CASSLSTGGSYEQYF.